This record covers a single T cell receptor beta chain. Its antigen is currently not known. No much larger clone is present one base from it, and per-base qualities are unavailable. These data come from a study of CD8 T cell repertoires and HIV-1 epitope variants (dated by TCRdb to 2018 to 2020). For the wider study: In separate culture wells, T cells were stimulated with each of twenty-five peptides that represented autologous and known Gag and Nef epitope variants. An aliquot of 1M T cells was saved as an uncultured baseline condition, separate from the approximately 80 T cell cultures. A total of 83 T cell cultures were run, with each culture condition performed in triplicate except for one peptide, which was performed in duplicate. Among the control conditions were a peptide pool of CMV, EBV and flu, the Ebola AY9 epitope serving as a negative control, and a well with no peptide. Cultures were maintained for around 10 days in IMDM with gentamicin, and half-media changes adding IL-2, IL-7 and IL-15 were performed on days 3 and 7. Using the EasySep Human T Cell Enrichment Kit, T cells were enriched and then co-cultured with an equal number of autologous T cell-negative cells acting as antigen-presenting cells. The epitopes tested covered three Gag epitope families plus Nef HW9 and YT9. Overall results and qualifications from the work: The assay could identify only TCR beta chains and pointed to proliferation in response to antigen, not to T cell function or cytokine profile. The study identified roughly 9 antigen-specific TCR beta clonotypes, roughly 6 of which appeared to be cross-reactive for autologous or known escape epitope variants. Roughly 5 clonotypes recognized the Nef KF9 family and one the HW9 family, with no responses to the TAALDMSHF plasma variant.

TCR beta CDR3 regions were sequenced at survey depth on the immunoSEQ platform. The QIAamp DNA micro kit was used to extract genomic DNA from every cultured and uncultured CD8+ T cell population. The paper's processing steps were these. Any sample with under 5,000 productive reads was excluded, and this exclusion removed about 7% of the 75 cultures stimulated with HIV peptides. Sequences were trimmed to CDR3 by a MANAFEST web app, and nonproductive sequences, CDR3s under 5 amino acids, and sequences not starting with C or ending with F/W were removed. Clonotypes were classified as antigen-specific only if expansion was observed in at least 2 of 3 replicates versus the no-peptide control at FDR 0.01, only within one epitope family. In addition, a specific clonotype needed a frequency at least fivefold higher than in wells stimulated with peptides from other epitope families. The clones in this table, taken by TCRdb from immuneACCESS, are in-frame only. Not every clone is retained; where verified, under half of the shortfall comes from an unresolved V gene, and the cause of the rest is unknown. V and J calls and clone size are copied from that table; D and trimming were computed from the DNA. A total of around 6,100 clones appear in this sample, approximately 70% of them only once. Of the sample, 40% to 55% falls within the top ten clones.

From the germline V gene (reference sequence), CDR1 is GTSNPN and CDR2 is SVGIG. The CDR3 measures 14 amino acids from cysteine to phenylalanine. Only the CDR3 DNA stays, 42 bases, in frame from base 1. V is reduced by 2 bases and J by 7 bases, leaving a spacing of 12 bases between them. The EasySep Human CD8+ T Cell Enrichment Kit was used on day 10 to isolate CD8+ T cells from every culture. Sequenced sample: cultured CD8+ T cells derived from PBMCs. The sequence links TRBV30 to TRBJ1-6, with no confidently assigned D gene. The TCR was taken from a male donor with HIV. The DNA is as follows: TGTGCCTGGAGTAGAGGGCAGGACAATTCACCCCTCCACTTT. The translation is CAWSRGQDNSPLHF.